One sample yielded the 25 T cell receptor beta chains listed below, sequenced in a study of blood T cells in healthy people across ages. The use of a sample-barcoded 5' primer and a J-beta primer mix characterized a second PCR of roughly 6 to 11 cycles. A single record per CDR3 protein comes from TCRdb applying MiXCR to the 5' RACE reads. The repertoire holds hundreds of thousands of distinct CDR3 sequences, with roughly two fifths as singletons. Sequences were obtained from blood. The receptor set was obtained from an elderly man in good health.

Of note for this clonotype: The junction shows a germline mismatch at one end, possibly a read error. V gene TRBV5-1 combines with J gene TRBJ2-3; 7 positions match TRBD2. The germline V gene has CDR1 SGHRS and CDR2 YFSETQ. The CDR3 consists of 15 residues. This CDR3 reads CASSLRDYYSDTRYF. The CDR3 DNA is TGCGCCAGCAGCCTCCGGGACTACTACTCAGATACGCGGTATTTT.

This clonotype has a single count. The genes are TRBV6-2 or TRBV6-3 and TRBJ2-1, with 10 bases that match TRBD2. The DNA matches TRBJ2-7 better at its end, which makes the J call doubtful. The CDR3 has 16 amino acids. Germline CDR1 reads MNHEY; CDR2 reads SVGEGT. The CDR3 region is CASSYRPAGGYNEQYF. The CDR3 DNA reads TGTGCCAGCAGTTACCGCCCAGCGGGGGGGTACAATGAGCAGTACTTC.

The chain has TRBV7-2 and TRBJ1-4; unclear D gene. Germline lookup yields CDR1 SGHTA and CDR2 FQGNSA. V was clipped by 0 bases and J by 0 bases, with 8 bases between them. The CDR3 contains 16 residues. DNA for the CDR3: TGTGCCAGCAGCTTAGCGCTGTCAGCAACTAATGAAAAACTGTTTTTT. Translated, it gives CASSLALSATNEKLFF.

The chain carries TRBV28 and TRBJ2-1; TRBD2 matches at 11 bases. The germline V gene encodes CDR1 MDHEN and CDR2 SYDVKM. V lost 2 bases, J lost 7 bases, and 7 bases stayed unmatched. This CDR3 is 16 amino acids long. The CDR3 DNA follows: TGTGCCAGCAGTTTAGACTTAGCGGGAGGGACGAATGAGCAGTTCTTC. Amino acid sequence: CASSLDLAGGTNEQFF.

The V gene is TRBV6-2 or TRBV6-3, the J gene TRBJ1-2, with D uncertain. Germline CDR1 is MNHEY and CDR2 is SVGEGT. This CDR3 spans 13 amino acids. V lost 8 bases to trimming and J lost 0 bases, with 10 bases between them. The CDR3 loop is CASVTRANYGYTF. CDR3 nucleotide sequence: TGTGCCAGCGTCACGAGAGCTAACTATGGCTACACCTTC.

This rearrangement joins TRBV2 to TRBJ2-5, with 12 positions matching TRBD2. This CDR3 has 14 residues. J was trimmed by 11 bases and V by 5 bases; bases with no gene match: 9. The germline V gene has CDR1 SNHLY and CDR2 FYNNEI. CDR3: CASSPTSGSGEQYF. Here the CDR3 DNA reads TGTGCCAGCAGTCCGACTAGCGGGAGTGGAGAGCAGTACTTC. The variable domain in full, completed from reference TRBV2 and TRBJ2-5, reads EPEVTQTPSHQVTQMGQEVILRCVPISNHLYFYWYRQILGQKVEFLVSFYNNEISEKSEIFDDQFSVERPDGSNFTLKIRSTKLEDSAMYFCASSPTSGSGEQYFGPGTRLLVL.

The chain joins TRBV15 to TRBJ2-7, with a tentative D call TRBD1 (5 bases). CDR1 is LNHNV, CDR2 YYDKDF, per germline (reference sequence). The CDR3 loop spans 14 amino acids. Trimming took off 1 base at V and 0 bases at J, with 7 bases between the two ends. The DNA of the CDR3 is TGTGCCACCAGCAGAGCAGGGTTCTCCTACGAGCAGTACTTC. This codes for CATSRAGFSYEQYF.

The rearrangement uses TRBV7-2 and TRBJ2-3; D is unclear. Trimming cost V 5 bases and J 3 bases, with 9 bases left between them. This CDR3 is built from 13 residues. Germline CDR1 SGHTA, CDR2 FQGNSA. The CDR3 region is CASSPYLTDTQYF. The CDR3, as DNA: TGTGCCAGCAGCCCGTACTTGACAGATACGCAGTATTTT.

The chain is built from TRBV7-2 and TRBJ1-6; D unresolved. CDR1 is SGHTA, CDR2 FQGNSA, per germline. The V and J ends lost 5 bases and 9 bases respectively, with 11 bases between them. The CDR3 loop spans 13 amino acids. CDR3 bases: TGTGCCAGCAGCCTAAGTCCGGGTTCACCCCTCCACTTT. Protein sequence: CASSLSPGSPLHF.

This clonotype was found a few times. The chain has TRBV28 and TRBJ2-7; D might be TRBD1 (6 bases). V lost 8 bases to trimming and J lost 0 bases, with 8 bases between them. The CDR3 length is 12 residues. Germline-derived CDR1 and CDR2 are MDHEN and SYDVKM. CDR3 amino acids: CASVDSSYEQYF. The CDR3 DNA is TGTGCCAGCGTGGACAGCTCCTACGAGCAGTACTTC. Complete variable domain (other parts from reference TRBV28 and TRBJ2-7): DVKVTQSSRYLVKRTGEKVFLECVQDMDHENMFWYRQDPGLGLRLIYFSYDVKMKEKGDIPEGYSVSREKKERFSLILESASTNQTSMYLCASVDSSYEQYFGPGTRLTVT.

DNA of the CDR3: TGTGCCAGCAGTCCCCTAGTAAGCGGGAGGGCCCCAAATGAGCAGTACTTC. It encodes CASSPLVSGRAPNEQYF. V is TRBV27 and J is TRBJ2-5, with 10 positions matching TRBD2. This CDR3 has 17 residues. CDR1 MNHEY and CDR2 SMNVEV come from the germline V gene (reference sequence). The J segment lost 11 bases and the V segment lost 5 bases, leaving 20 bases of the junction unmatched.

CDR3 residues: CASSLTGDGNQPQHF. CDR3 nucleotide sequence: TGTGCCAGCAGCCTTACAGGGGATGGCAATCAGCCCCAGCATTTT. This chain connects TRBV3-1 to TRBJ1-5, with TRBD1 matching 7 bases. The germline gives CDR1 LGHDT, CDR2 YNNKEL (reference sequence). The CDR3 runs 15 residues. The junction had 5 bases not matched to a gene; V was cut back by 4 bases and J by 2 bases.

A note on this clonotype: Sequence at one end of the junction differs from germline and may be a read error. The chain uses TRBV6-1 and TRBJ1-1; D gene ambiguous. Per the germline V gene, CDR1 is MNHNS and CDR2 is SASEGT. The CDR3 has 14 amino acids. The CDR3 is CASSEALLNTKAFF. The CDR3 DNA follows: TGTGCCAGCAGTGAAGCCCTGTTGAACACTAAAGCTTTCTTT.

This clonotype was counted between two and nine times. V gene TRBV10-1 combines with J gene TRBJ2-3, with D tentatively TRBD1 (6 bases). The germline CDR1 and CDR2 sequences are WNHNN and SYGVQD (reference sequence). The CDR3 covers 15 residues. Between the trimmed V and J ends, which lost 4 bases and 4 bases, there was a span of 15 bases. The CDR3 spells CASSAGTGRADTQYF. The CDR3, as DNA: TGCGCCAGCAGTGCGGGCACAGGGCGGGCAGATACGCAGTATTTT.

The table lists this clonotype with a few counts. The CDR3 nucleotides read TGTGCCAGCAGTTTGTCGCGCCCCTCCTACAATGAGCAGTTCTTC. Residues: CASSLSRPSYNEQFF. The chain combines TRBV7-2 with TRBJ2-1; no firm D call. V shed 6 bases and J shed 0 bases, with 12 bases lying between them. Per the germline V gene, CDR1 is SGHTA and CDR2 is FQGNSA. The CDR3 sequence is 15 residues long. The full variable domain, rest sourced from reference TRBV7-2 and TRBJ2-1, is GAGVSQSPSNKVTEKGKDVELRCDPISGHTALYWYRQSLGQGLEFLIYFQGNSAPDKSGLPSDRFSAERTGGSVSTLTIQRTQQEDSAVYLCASSLSRPSYNEQFFGPGTRLTVL.

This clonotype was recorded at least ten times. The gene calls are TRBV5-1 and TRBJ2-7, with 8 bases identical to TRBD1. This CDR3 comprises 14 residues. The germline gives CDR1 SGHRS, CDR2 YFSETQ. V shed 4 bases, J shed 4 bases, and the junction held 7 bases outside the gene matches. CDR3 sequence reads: CASSVGDRTYEQYF. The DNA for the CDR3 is TGCGCCAGCAGCGTGGGGGACAGGACGTACGAGCAGTACTTC.

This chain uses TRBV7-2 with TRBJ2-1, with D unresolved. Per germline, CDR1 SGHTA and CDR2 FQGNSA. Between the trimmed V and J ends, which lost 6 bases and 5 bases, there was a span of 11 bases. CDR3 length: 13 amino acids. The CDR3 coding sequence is TGTGCCAGCAGGTTACACAGTAACAATGAGCAGTTCTTC. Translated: CASRLHSNNEQFF. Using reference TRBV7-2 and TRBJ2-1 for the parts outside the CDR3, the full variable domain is GAGVSQSPSNKVTEKGKDVELRCDPISGHTALYWYRQSLGQGLEFLIYFQGNSAPDKSGLPSDRFSAERTGGSVSTLTIQRTQQEDSAVYLCASRLHSNNEQFFGPGTRLTVL.

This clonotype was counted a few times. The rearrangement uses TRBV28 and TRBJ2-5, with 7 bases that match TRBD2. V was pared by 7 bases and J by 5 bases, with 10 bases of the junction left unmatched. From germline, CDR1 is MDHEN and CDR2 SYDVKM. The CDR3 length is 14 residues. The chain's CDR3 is CASTSGGRRETQYF. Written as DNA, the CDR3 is TGTGCCAGCACTAGCGGAGGTCGCCGGGAGACCCAGTACTTC.

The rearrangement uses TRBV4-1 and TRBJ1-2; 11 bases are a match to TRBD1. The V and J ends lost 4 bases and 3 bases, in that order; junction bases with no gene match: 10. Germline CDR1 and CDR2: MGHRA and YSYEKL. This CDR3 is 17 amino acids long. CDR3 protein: CASSLRKDRGPDYGYTF. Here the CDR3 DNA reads TGCGCCAGCAGCCTTAGGAAGGACAGGGGGCCCGACTATGGCTACACCTTC.

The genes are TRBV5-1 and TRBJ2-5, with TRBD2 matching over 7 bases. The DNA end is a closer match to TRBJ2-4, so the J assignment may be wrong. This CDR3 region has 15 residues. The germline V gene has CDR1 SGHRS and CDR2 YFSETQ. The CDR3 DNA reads TGCGCCAGCCGGGAGGCGGGAGCGTGGATAGGCATTCAGTACTTC. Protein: CASREAGAWIGIQYF.

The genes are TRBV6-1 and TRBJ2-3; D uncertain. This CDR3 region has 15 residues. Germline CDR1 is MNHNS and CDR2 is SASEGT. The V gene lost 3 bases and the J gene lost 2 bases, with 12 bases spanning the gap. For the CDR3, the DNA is TGTGCCAGCAGTGAGCTGGCAGATCTCACAGATACGCAGTATTTT. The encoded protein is CASSELADLTDTQYF.

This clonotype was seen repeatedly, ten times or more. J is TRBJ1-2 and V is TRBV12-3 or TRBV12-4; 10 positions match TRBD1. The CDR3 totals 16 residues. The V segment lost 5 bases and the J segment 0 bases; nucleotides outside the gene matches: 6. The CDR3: CASSLGQGDANYGYTF. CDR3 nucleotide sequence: TGTGCCAGCAGTCTAGGACAGGGGGACGCTAACTATGGCTACACCTTC.

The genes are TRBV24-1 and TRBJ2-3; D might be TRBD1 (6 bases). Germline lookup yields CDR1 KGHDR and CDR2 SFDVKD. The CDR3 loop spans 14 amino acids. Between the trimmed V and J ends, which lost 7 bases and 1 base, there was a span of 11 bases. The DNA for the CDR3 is TGTGCCACCAGCAGGAGACAGGGCACAGATACGCAGTATTTT. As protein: CATSRRQGTDTQYF.

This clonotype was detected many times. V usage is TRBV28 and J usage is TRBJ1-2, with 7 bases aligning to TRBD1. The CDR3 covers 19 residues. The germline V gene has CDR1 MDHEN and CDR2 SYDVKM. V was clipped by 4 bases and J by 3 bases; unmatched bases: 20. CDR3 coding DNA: TGTGCCAGCAGTTCACTCCCAGGGGGTAGAGGGAAGGATCACTATGGCTACACCTTC. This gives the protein CASSSLPGGRGKDHYGYTF.

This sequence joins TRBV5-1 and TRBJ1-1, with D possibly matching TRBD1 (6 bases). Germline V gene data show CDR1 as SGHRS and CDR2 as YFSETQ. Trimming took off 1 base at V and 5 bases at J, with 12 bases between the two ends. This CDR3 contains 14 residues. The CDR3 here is CASSLTGLSTEAFF. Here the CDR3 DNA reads TGCGCCAGCAGCTTGACAGGGTTGTCTACTGAAGCTTTCTTT.